The sequence of this T cell receptor beta chain was determined in a study of PD-1 blockade in classical Hodgkin lymphoma. Points from the study as a whole: Healthy donors reportedly exceeded newly diagnosed patients in baseline TCR diversity. There remain no defined causes for the repertoire differences, which possibly reflect disease activity or prior therapy.

Data came from immunoSEQ multiplex PCR; TCRdb stores just in-frame clones and leaves some out. The sample contains about 17,000 clones, 75% to 90% of which appear only once. V was trimmed by 3 bases and J by 3 bases, leaving 29 bases between them. The CDR3 totals 20 residues. The germline V gene has CDR1 SNHLY and CDR2 FYNNEI. As for time point: newly diagnosed, previously untreated cHL patient sample. Concerning this clone itself: What it binds is unknown.

Source material: peripheral blood mononuclear cells (PBMCs). The clonotype comes from a human donor with classical Hodgkin lymphoma. The J gene is TRBJ2-5, the V gene TRBV2; tentatively, D is TRBD2 (6 bases). CDR3 bases: TGTGCCAGCAGTGATCTCGGGACGACAGCCGAGGGGTCGGGGGAAGAGACCCAGTACTTC. It translates to CASSDLGTTAEGSGEETQYF.